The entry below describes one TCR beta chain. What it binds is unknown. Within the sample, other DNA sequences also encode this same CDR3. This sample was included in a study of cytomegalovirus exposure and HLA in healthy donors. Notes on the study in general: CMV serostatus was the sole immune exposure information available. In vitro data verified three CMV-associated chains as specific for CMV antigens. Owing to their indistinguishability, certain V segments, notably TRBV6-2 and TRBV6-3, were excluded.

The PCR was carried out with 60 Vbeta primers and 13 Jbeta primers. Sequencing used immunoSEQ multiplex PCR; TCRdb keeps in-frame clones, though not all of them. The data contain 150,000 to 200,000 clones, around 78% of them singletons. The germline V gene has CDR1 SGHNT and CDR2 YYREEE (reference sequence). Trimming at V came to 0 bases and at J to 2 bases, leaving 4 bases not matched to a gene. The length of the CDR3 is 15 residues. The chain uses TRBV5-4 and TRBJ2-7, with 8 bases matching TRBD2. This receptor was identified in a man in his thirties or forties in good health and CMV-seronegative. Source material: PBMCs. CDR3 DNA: TGTGCCAGCAGCTTGGACGCGGGGGGAACCTACGAGCAGTACTTC. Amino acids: CASSLDAGGTYEQYF. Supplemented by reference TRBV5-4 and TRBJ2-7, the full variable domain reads ETGVTQSPTHLIKTRGQQVTLRCSSQSGHNTVSWYQQALGQGPQFIFQYYREEENGRGNFPPRFSGLQFPNYSSELNVNALELDDSALYLCASSLDAGGTYEQYFGPGTRLTVT.